This entry lists 20 T cell receptor beta chains sequenced from one sample in a study of lymphopenia after photon versus proton radiotherapy. TCRdb's copy holds only in-frame clones and misses some; the assay was immunoSEQ multiplex PCR. This sample yields tens of thousands of clones, of which around 82% are seen a single time; approximately 1.4% belongs to the top ten. The source material was peripheral blood, sampled from a patient treated with proton-based radiotherapy. The receptors derive from a man aged 55 to 70 with pancreatic cancer.

The V gene is TRBV21-1, the J gene TRBJ1-1; no DNA check was done on the table's D call, TRBD1. TRBV21-1 is a pseudogene segment. The CDR3 spans 14 residues. The CDR3 DNA follows: TGTGCCAGCAGCAACTTGGGACAAGGAAGGGGAGCTTTCTTT. It is translated as CASSNLGQGRGAFF.

The J gene is TRBJ2-1, the V gene TRBV30; TRBD2 matches at 16 bases. The CDR3 contains 15 residues. J lost 10 bases, V lost 5 bases, and 8 bases had no gene match. CDR1 and CDR2 from the germline V gene are GTSNPN and SVGIG (reference sequence). For the CDR3, the DNA is TGTGCCTGGGATCCGGGACTAGCGGGAGGGGGGGAGCAGTTCTTC. It is translated as CAWDPGLAGGGEQFF.

As for this clone: The same CDR3 can be traced to other DNA sequences in this sample. The rearrangement links TRBV7-8 to TRBJ2-1; no clear D. Per germline, CDR1 SGHVS and CDR2 FQNEAQ. This CDR3 comprises 13 residues. V was shortened by 1 base and J by 4 bases, with 5 bases between the two germline ends. This chain's CDR3 is CASSLGAYNEQFF. The CDR3 DNA sequence: TGTGCCAGCAGCTTAGGGGCTTACAATGAGCAGTTCTTC.

Written as DNA, the CDR3 is TGTGCCAGCACTTTCGGTGGCGGGATGGCGGGAGATACGCAGTATTTT. Its translation is CASTFGGGMAGDTQYF. The chain couples TRBV9 to TRBJ2-3; TRBD2 is a possible D gene (6 bases). Germline lookup yields CDR1 SGDLS and CDR2 YYNGEE. Trimming removed 6 bases at V and 5 bases at J, with 22 bases between. The CDR3 is 16 amino acids. Combining the CDR3 with reference TRBV9 and TRBJ2-3 gives the whole variable domain DSGVTQTPKHLITATGQRVTLRCSPRSGDLSVYWYQQSLDQGLQFLIQYYNGEERAKGNILERFSAQQFPDLHSELNLSSLELGDSALYFCASTFGGGMAGDTQYFGPGTRLTVL.

The chain couples TRBV7-2 to TRBJ2-1, with 15 bases that match TRBD2. From germline, CDR1 is SGHTA and CDR2 FQGNSA. This CDR3 spans 15 amino acids. With 5 bases clipped from V and 9 bases from J, the junction kept 5 bases outside the gene matches. CDR3 residues: CASSPWTSGRAEQFF. The DNA of the CDR3 is TGTGCCAGCAGCCCCTGGACTAGCGGGAGGGCTGAGCAGTTCTTC.

This clone was seen just once. This chain uses TRBV30 with TRBJ1-1; the D gene is possibly TRBD1 (6 bases). CDR1 and CDR2 (germline): GTSNPN, SVGIG (reference sequence). The CDR3 sequence is 14 residues long. Trimming cost V 3 bases and J 1 base, with 12 bases left between them. The CDR3, as DNA: TGTGCCTGGAGAGCTCCGGGACAGAACACTGAAGCTTTCTTT. It encodes CAWRAPGQNTEAFF.

The gene calls are TRBV4-1 and TRBJ1-1; D not certain. This CDR3 comprises 15 residues. CDR1 is MGHRA and CDR2 is YSYEKL in the germline V gene. The germline V and J ends were trimmed by 3 bases and 2 bases, with 13 bases remaining between them. The CDR3 coding sequence is TGCGCCAGCAGCCACAGGTCGAAGATAAACACTGAAGCTTTCTTT. It encodes CASSHRSKINTEAFF.

The genes are TRBV4-2 and TRBJ2-1; D perhaps matches TRBD2 (6 bases). Germline CDR1 and CDR2: LGHNA and YNFKEQ. The CDR3 consists of 16 residues. The V and J ends lost 0 bases and 4 bases respectively, with 13 bases between them. The CDR3 protein is CASSQDKASAYNEQFF. Written as DNA, the CDR3 is TGTGCCAGCAGCCAAGATAAGGCTAGCGCGTACAATGAGCAGTTCTTC.

J is TRBJ1-1 and V is TRBV6-1; 8 bases line up with TRBD1. The CDR3 sequence is 14 residues long. Losses at the gene ends were 5 bases for V and 4 bases for J; bases not matched to a gene: 6. From germline, CDR1 is MNHNS and CDR2 SASEGT. The CDR3 region has the DNA TGTGCCAGCAGTAAGGACAGGGTGGTCACTGAAGCTTTCTTT. It translates to CASSKDRVVTEAFF.

The rearrangement links TRBV7-9 to TRBJ2-1; 8 bases map to TRBD2. Germline V gene sequence: CDR1 SEHNR, CDR2 FQNEAQ (reference sequence). The CDR3 is made up of 15 amino acids. J was trimmed by 8 bases and V by 6 bases; bases with no gene match: 12. This chain's CDR3 is CASSYKGLGIDEQFF. CDR3 sequence (DNA): TGTGCCAGCAGTTATAAGGGACTAGGAATAGATGAGCAGTTCTTC.

This chain links TRBV7-2 with TRBJ2-1; 11 bases are shared with TRBD2. The V gene end was trimmed by 1 base and the J gene end by 10 bases; junction bases not matched to a gene: 12. The germline gives CDR1 SGHTA, CDR2 FQGNSA. The CDR3 loop spans 17 amino acids. The CDR3 here is CASSLGSGRGSRHEQFF. The CDR3 DNA is TGTGCCAGCAGCTTAGGTAGCGGGAGGGGTTCCCGACACGAGCAGTTCTTC.

The chain employs TRBV6-5 and TRBJ1-3; no clear D gene. V lost 6 bases and J 8 bases, leaving 8 bases between the germline ends. Germline V CDR1 and CDR2: MNHEY, SVGAGI. This CDR3 has 11 amino acids. The CDR3 DNA follows: TGTGCCAGCAGGGACGGCCACACCATATATTTT. Its protein product is CASRDGHTIYF.

This chain uses TRBV6-6 with TRBJ2-3; D is unclear. This CDR3 spans 15 amino acids. V dropped 7 bases and J dropped 0 bases, with 14 bases sitting between them. Germline CDR1 and CDR2: MNHNY and SVGAGI (reference sequence). In nucleotides, the CDR3 is TGTGCCAGCACCCCCACCACCTCTAGCACAGATACGCAGTATTTT. Translating it yields CASTPTTSSTDTQYF.

This clone was counted once. V and J are TRBV5-1 and TRBJ1-1; 9 bases match TRBD1. The junction had 6 bases not matched to a gene; V was cut back by 2 bases and J by 7 bases. Germline assignment: CDR1 SGHRS and CDR2 YFSETQ. The CDR3 sequence is 14 residues long. The CDR3 protein is CASSFRTGDGEAFF. CDR3 bases: TGCGCCAGCAGCTTTCGGACAGGGGATGGTGAAGCTTTCTTT.

The chain has TRBV29-1 and TRBJ2-6; D may be TRBD1 (5 bases). The V end was cut by 5 bases, the J end by 1 base, with 27 bases between. The V gene's germline CDR1 is SQVTM and CDR2 ANQGSEA. The CDR3 contains 20 residues. The CDR3 is CSVKLGFGQGDISGANVLTF. The CDR3 nucleotides read TGCAGCGTTAAGCTTGGGTTCGGGCAGGGCGACATTTCTGGGGCCAACGTCCTGACTTTC.

This chain connects TRBV7-8 to TRBJ1-5; 9 nucleotides line up with TRBD1. Losses at the gene ends were 0 bases for V and 4 bases for J; bases not matched to a gene: 4. The germline gives CDR1 SGHVS, CDR2 FQNEAQ. The CDR3 runs 16 residues. CDR3 nucleotides: TGTGCCAGCAGCTTAGCGCTCGGACAGGGGAATCAGCCCCAGCATTTT. Its translation is CASSLALGQGNQPQHF.

The gene calls are TRBV18 and TRBJ1-2; 8 bases are a match to TRBD1. The CDR3 covers 15 residues. In germline, CDR1 is KGHSH, CDR2 LQKENI. Losses at the gene ends were 10 bases for V and 6 bases for J; bases not matched to a gene: 16. The CDR3 is CATSDREGIVDGYTF. The DNA for the CDR3 is TGTGCCACCTCGGACAGGGAAGGAATAGTCGATGGCTACACCTTC.

The chain joins TRBV7-2 to TRBJ2-7; possibly TRBD2 for D (6 bases). The germline V gene encodes CDR1 SGHTA and CDR2 FQGNSA. Between the trimmed V and J ends, which lost 1 base and 6 bases, there was a span of 22 bases. The length of the CDR3 is 17 residues. This CDR3 reads CASSLVGGGGGPGEQYF. The CDR3 nucleotides are TGTGCCAGCAGCTTAGTCGGTGGGGGAGGTGGCCCTGGCGAGCAGTACTTC.

The chain carries TRBV10-2 and TRBJ2-7; D remains unclear. The CDR3 is made up of 11 amino acids. In germline, CDR1 is WSHSY, CDR2 SAAADI. The V and J ends lost 5 bases and 5 bases respectively, with 7 bases between them. The CDR3 protein is CASSQGDEQYF. Written as DNA, the CDR3 is TGCGCCAGCAGTCAAGGCGACGAGCAGTACTTC.

The chain couples TRBV7-9 to TRBJ2-1, with D unclear. Germline lookup yields CDR1 SEHNR and CDR2 FQNEAQ (reference sequence). The CDR3 extends over 13 amino acids. V was cut by 1 base and J by 10 bases, with 11 bases left in between. The CDR3 bases are TGTGCCAGCAGCTTAGATGTAGTTGAGGAGCAGTTCTTC. Its translation: CASSLDVVEEQFF.